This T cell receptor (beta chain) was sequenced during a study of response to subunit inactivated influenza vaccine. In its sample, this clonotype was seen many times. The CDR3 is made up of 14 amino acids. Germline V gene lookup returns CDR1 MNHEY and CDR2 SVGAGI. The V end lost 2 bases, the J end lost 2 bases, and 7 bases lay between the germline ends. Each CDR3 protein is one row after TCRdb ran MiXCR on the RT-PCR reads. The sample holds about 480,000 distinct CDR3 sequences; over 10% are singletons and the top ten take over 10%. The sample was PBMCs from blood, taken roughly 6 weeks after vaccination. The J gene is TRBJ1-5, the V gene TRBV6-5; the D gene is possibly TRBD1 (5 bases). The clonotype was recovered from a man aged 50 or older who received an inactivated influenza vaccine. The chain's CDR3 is CASSYRGGNQPQHF. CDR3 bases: TGTGCCAGCAGTTACAGGGGAGGCAATCAGCCCCAGCATTTT.